These 16 T cell receptor beta chains were sequenced from one sample in a study of shared clonotypes between healthy human individuals. Measured with immunoSEQ multiplex PCR; TCRdb has only the in-frame clones, and not every one. The table shows about 600,000 clones, with around 78% occurring only once. The sample taken for sequencing was PBMCs. The source of these receptors is a woman in her forties in good health. Some clones in this sample may be carry-over from other donors' samples.

This chain links TRBV11-3 with TRBJ2-2; 11 nucleotides line up with TRBD2. Germline values: CDR1 SGHNT, CDR2 YENEEA. Germline trimming cut 0 bases from V and 5 bases from J; bases unmatched to any gene: 8. This CDR3 region has 18 residues. CDR3 in amino acids: CASSLEGTSGSRTGELFF. The CDR3 DNA is TGTGCCAGCAGCTTAGAAGGCACTAGCGGGAGTAGGACCGGGGAGCTGTTTTTT.

V is TRBV28 and J is TRBJ1-3; D remains unclear. V dropped 3 bases and J dropped 7 bases, with 13 bases sitting between them. Germline V gene data show CDR1 as MDHEN and CDR2 as SYDVKM. This CDR3 region has 14 residues. CDR3 in amino acids: CASSLVGSRNTIYF. CDR3 sequence (DNA): TGTGCCAGCAGTTTGGTGGGTTCGAGGAACACCATATATTTT.

Of note for this clone: Given a much more abundant clone one base away, this may be a read error. The missing conserved phenylalanine or tryptophan at the end of this CDR3 makes a read error likely. V is TRBV7-2 and J is TRBJ2-7; D remains ambiguous. The V end was cut by 5 bases, the J end by 4 bases, with 9 bases between. The CDR3 spans 12 residues. Germline CDR1 and CDR2: SGHTA and FQGNSA. This chain's CDR3 is CASSKTLYEQYY. The CDR3 DNA reads TGTGCCAGCAGCAAGACGCTTTACGAGCAGTACTAC.

V and J are TRBV5-4 and TRBJ2-7; maybe TRBD2 (6 bases). The CDR3 sequence is 13 residues long. Germline CDR1 reads SGHNT; CDR2 reads YYREEE (reference sequence). With 5 bases removed from V and 0 bases from J, the gap between germline ends came to 9 bases. The CDR3 spells CASRDYNSYEQYF. CDR3 coding DNA: TGTGCCAGCAGGGACTATAACTCCTACGAGCAGTACTTC.

CDR3 amino acids: CASSQAGTGPRRNEQFF. CDR3 bases: TGCGCCAGCAGCCAAGCTGGGACAGGCCCAAGAAGAAATGAGCAGTTCTTC. The chain joins TRBV4-1 to TRBJ2-1, with 8 bases identical to TRBD1. Germline CDR1 MGHRA, CDR2 YSYEKL. The CDR3 is 17 amino acids. The ends lost 1 base at V and 7 bases at J; junction bases unmatched: 12.

This chain links TRBV7-2 with TRBJ2-1; D remains unclear. Germline CDR1 is SGHTA and CDR2 is FQGNSA. This CDR3 is 13 amino acids long. V lost 1 base to trimming and J lost 6 bases, with 7 bases between them. The CDR3 coding sequence is TGTGCCAGCAGCTTAGGGACGCCCAATGAGCAGTTCTTC. Protein product: CASSLGTPNEQFF.

The rearrangement links TRBV30 to TRBJ1-4; no reliable D call. The germline V gene encodes CDR1 GTSNPN and CDR2 SVGIG (reference sequence). The CDR3 consists of 12 residues. Trimming removed 2 bases from V and 8 bases from J, with 9 bases in between. The CDR3 protein is CAWSFPPEKLFF. CDR3 DNA: TGTGCCTGGAGTTTCCCTCCGGAAAAACTGTTTTTT.

This clone was counted a few times. This sequence joins TRBV5-1 and TRBJ1-3; D not certain. Per germline, CDR1 SGHRS and CDR2 YFSETQ. V lost 0 bases, J lost 0 bases, and 7 bases lay in between. The CDR3 contains 15 residues. In DNA form, the CDR3 reads TGCGCCAGCAGCTTGGGGCAGACCTCTGGAAACACCATATATTTT. Protein product: CASSLGQTSGNTIYF.

To note about this clone: The likely explanation is a read error, given a far larger clone one base away. The V call is TRBV7-2, the J call TRBJ1-5, with TRBD1 matching 7 bases. The CDR3 is 14 residues long. Germline assignment: CDR1 SGHTA and CDR2 FQGNSA. V lost 5 bases, J lost 2 bases, and 3 bases stayed unmatched. Here the CDR3 DNA reads TGTGCCAGCAGCCCTGGACAGGGCAATCAGCCCCAGCATTTT. The encoded protein is CASSPGQGNQPQHF.

The chain carries TRBV6-6 and TRBJ1-1; D might be TRBD1 (5 bases). Germline-derived CDR1 and CDR2 are MNHNY and SVGAGI (reference sequence). The CDR3 length is 13 residues. V lost 10 bases and J 1 base, leaving 13 bases between the germline ends. DNA of the CDR3: TGTGCCACAAGTCGGGGACGGAACACTGAAGCTTTCTTT. Protein product: CATSRGRNTEAFF.

This clone was seen just once. The V gene is TRBV5-1, the J gene TRBJ1-4; TRBD1 is a possible D gene (6 bases). The CDR3 is 15 residues long. V gave up 4 bases and J gave up 0 bases, with 10 bases separating them. Germline CDR1 and CDR2: SGHRS and YFSETQ. The CDR3 sequence is CASSTGSSTNEKLFF. The CDR3 DNA sequence: TGCGCCAGCAGCACAGGGTCTTCAACTAATGAAAAACTGTTTTTT.

A word on this clone: A much larger clone differs by one base, so this may be a read error. The chain couples TRBV30 to TRBJ2-5, with TRBD1 identical over 9 bases. The DNA end is more similar to TRBJ2-7, so the J call may be wrong. The germline CDR1 and CDR2 sequences are GTSNPN and SVGIG (reference sequence). CDR3 length: 13 amino acids. The CDR3 bases are TGTACCTGGAGGGACAGGGTCTCCTACGAGCAGTACTTC. Its translation is CTWRDRVSYEQYF.

The chain combines TRBV6-6 with TRBJ2-1; D may be TRBD1 or TRBD2 (5 bases each). Per germline, CDR1 MNHNY and CDR2 SVGAGI (reference sequence). V lost 6 bases and J 0 bases, leaving 9 bases between the germline ends. There are 14 residues in the CDR3. Written as DNA, the CDR3 is TGTGCCAGCAGCCCAGGGAGCTCCTACAATGAGCAGTTCTTC. It encodes CASSPGSSYNEQFF.

This clone was picked up a small number of times. Since a much larger clone is just one base distant, this may be a read error. The sample holds other DNA sequences that translate to the same CDR3. DNA for the CDR3: TGTGCCATCAGCAGGGGCAGCACAGACACGCAGTATTTT. Translation gives CAISRGSTDTQYF. The chain couples TRBV10-3 to TRBJ2-3; weak D call: TRBD1 (6 bases). This CDR3 comprises 13 residues. The germline V gene has CDR1 ENHRY and CDR2 SYGVKD.

The V call is TRBV5-6, the J call TRBJ1-4; D gene uncertain. V lost 0 bases and J lost 0, with 9 bases in between. Germline V gives CDR1 SGHDT, CDR2 YYEEEE. The CDR3 contains 16 residues. The CDR3 protein is CASSLGQLATNEKLFF. CDR3 nucleotides: TGTGCCAGCAGCTTGGGTCAGCTGGCAACTAATGAAAAACTGTTTTTT.

V is TRBV4-1 and J is TRBJ2-3, with 14 positions matching TRBD2. There are 17 residues in the CDR3. The germline V gene has CDR1 MGHRA and CDR2 YSYEKL. V gave up 0 bases and J gave up 6 bases; unmatched junction bases: 5. Here the CDR3 DNA reads TGCGCCAGCAGCCAAGAAGGGACTAGCGGGAGCAGGGATACGCAGTATTTT. Amino acids: CASSQEGTSGSRDTQYF.